This section outlines one T cell receptor (beta chain) sequence together with its context. Its antigen is unknown. The treatment was: oral pan-JAK inhibitor, 5-10 mg twice daily. The entry originates in a study of CD8+ T cells in alopecia areata. Following RNA extraction, reverse transcription yielded cDNA that acted as the sequencing template. Some clones are missing from TCRdb's copy, which holds only in-frame ones; the method was immunoSEQ multiplex PCR. The sample contains some 130,000 clones, around 56% of which appear only once. Study results and caveats: There was only one nonresponder, so it was unclear how baseline CD8+ expansion relates to response. Among the top 100, expanded CD8+ clones, as well as scalp clonality, were significantly decreased by tofacitinib.

The sample was CD4+ T cells sorted from blood, taken at week 4, from a patient treated with tofacitinib. This sequence was found in a human donor with alopecia areata.

The CDR3 loop reads CSVVDPTGGLYEQYF. The CDR3 DNA reads TGCAGCGTTGTCGATCCCACAGGGGGGTTGTACGAGCAGTACTTC. The chain uses TRBV29-1 and TRBJ2-7; 8 bases fit TRBD1. CDR1 SQVTM and CDR2 ANQGSEA come from the germline V gene. The CDR3 is 15 residues long. The J segment lost 4 bases and the V segment lost 4 bases, leaving 12 bases of the junction unmatched.